The 31 T cell receptor beta chains listed next were all sequenced from one sample in a study of cytotoxic CD8 clonotypes in ibrutinib-treated CLL. Measured with immunoSEQ multiplex PCR; TCRdb has only the in-frame clones, and not every one. The sample consists of about 140,000 clones, approximately 90% of them appearing once. Sample: PBMCs, taken after 12 months of ibrutinib treatment. The receptors here all came from a human donor with chronic lymphocytic leukemia.

The rearrangement uses TRBV5-1 and TRBJ2-5; tentatively, D is TRBD1 (6 bases). Trimming removed 0 bases at V and 3 bases at J, with 9 bases between. Germline V gives CDR1 SGHRS, CDR2 YFSETQ. The CDR3 runs to 14 residues. CDR3 loop: CASSLDRVEETQYF. For the CDR3, the DNA is TGCGCCAGCAGCTTGGACAGGGTTGAAGAGACCCAGTACTTC.

The chain recombines TRBV19 with TRBJ2-2; no firm D call. V lost 7 bases to trimming and J lost 0 bases, with 9 bases between them. The germline V gene has CDR1 LNHDA and CDR2 SQIVND (reference sequence). The CDR3 loop spans 14 amino acids. CDR3 protein: CASKERPNTGELFF. The CDR3 DNA reads as TGTGCCAGTAAGGAGCGTCCGAACACCGGGGAGCTGTTTTTT.

This chain connects TRBV7-6 to TRBJ2-2, with 11 bases lining up with TRBD2. V trimming: 5 bases; J trimming: 0 bases; junction bases outside the gene matches: 14. The CDR3 is 20 amino acids. Per germline, CDR1 SGHVS and CDR2 FNYEAQ. DNA for the CDR3: TGTGCCAGCAGCCCCAGACTAGCGGGAAGACCCTACGCGAACACCGGGGAGCTGTTTTTT. This translates into CASSPRLAGRPYANTGELFF.

The gene calls are TRBV19 and TRBJ1-2, with D hard to call. Germline V gene data show CDR1 as LNHDA and CDR2 as SQIVND (reference sequence). The germline V and J ends were trimmed by 2 bases and 1 base, with 11 bases remaining between them. This CDR3 is 15 amino acids long. The DNA of the CDR3 is TGTGCCAGTAGTATATTGGACGCCCATAACTATGGCTACACCTTC. The encoded protein is CASSILDAHNYGYTF. The complete variable domain, with remaining parts taken from reference TRBV19 and TRBJ1-2, reads DGGITQSPKYLFRKEGQNVTLSCEQNLNHDAMYWYRQDPGQGLRLIYYSQIVNDFQKGDIAEGYSVSREKKESFPLTVTSAQKNPTAFYLCASSILDAHNYGYTFGSGTRLTVV.

V is TRBV15 and J is TRBJ2-3; TRBD2 agrees at 7 bases. The V gene's germline CDR1 is LNHNV and CDR2 YYDKDF (reference sequence). There are 15 residues in the CDR3. The junction had 10 bases not matched to a gene; V was cut back by 5 bases and J by 5 bases. CDR3 coding DNA: TGTGCCACCAGCGCCCGGGCCCAGCGGGGAGATACGCAGTATTTT. Translation: CATSARAQRGDTQYF.

This clone was seen a single time. CDR3 DNA: TGTGCCAGCACGGGGTGGAATGAGCAGTTCTTC. Translating it yields CASTGWNEQFF. The chain uses TRBV28 and TRBJ2-1; perhaps TRBD2 as D (5 bases). This CDR3 region has 11 residues. CDR1 MDHEN and CDR2 SYDVKM come from the germline V gene. Deletions cut 7 bases from V and 7 bases from J, with 8 bases between.

This sequence joins TRBV28 and TRBJ2-4; D gene ambiguous. The CDR3 contains 13 residues. Looked up from germline, CDR1 is MDHEN and CDR2 is SYDVKM. The CDR3 reads CLPRTLAKNIQYF. The CDR3 coding sequence is TGTTTACCTCGTACTCTAGCCAAAAACATTCAGTACTTC.

This chain connects TRBV7-2 to TRBJ2-1, with TRBD2 matching 11 bases. Germline values: CDR1 SGHTA, CDR2 FQGNSA. V gave up 5 bases and J gave up 10 bases; unmatched junction bases: 7. CDR3 length: 14 amino acids. Here the CDR3 DNA reads TGTGCCAGCAGCCCACCGGGACTAGCGGCAGAGCAGTTCTTC. Amino acids: CASSPPGLAAEQFF.

The chain is built from TRBV7-2 and TRBJ2-7, with 9 bases aligning to TRBD2. The CDR3 length is 16 residues. The J segment lost 0 bases and the V segment lost 4 bases, leaving 7 bases of the junction unmatched. Germline V gives CDR1 SGHTA, CDR2 FQGNSA. CDR3: CASSSLLAGSSYEQYF. The CDR3 nucleotides read TGTGCCAGCAGCTCACTACTAGCGGGCAGCTCCTACGAGCAGTACTTC.

A few counts support this clone. The J gene is TRBJ2-2, the V gene TRBV11-2, with a possible D match to TRBD2 (6 bases). Germline V lookup: CDR1 SGHAT, CDR2 FQNNGV. V was trimmed by 6 bases and J by 6 bases, leaving 17 bases between them. This CDR3 comprises 15 residues. The CDR3, as DNA: TGTGCCAGCAGTACTAGCATGGAAGTGGCCGGGGAGCTGTTTTTT. Translated: CASSTSMEVAGELFF.

The table lists this clone with a few counts. The chain has TRBV4-2 and TRBJ1-1; D call uncertain. V was clipped by 3 bases and J by 0 bases, with 11 bases between them. This CDR3 has 15 residues. Germline lookup yields CDR1 LGHNA and CDR2 YNFKEQ. The CDR3, as DNA: TGTGCCAGCAGCCAGGGAGCTGGGATGAACACTGAAGCTTTCTTT. It translates to CASSQGAGMNTEAFF.

The chain uses TRBV5-1 and TRBJ2-7; D uncertain. Germline-derived CDR1 and CDR2 are SGHRS and YFSETQ. The CDR3 sequence is 14 residues long. Deletions cut 0 bases from V and 5 bases from J, with 12 bases between. The CDR3 here is CASSLAMGLNEQYF. The DNA for the CDR3 is TGCGCCAGCAGCTTGGCCATGGGGTTGAACGAGCAGTACTTC.

The chain combines TRBV19 with TRBJ2-5; no definite D call. Per germline, CDR1 LNHDA and CDR2 SQIVND (reference sequence). Trimming stripped 6 bases from V and 4 bases from J, with 18 bases between. The CDR3 runs 15 residues. The CDR3 nucleotides are TGTGCCAGTAGCGAGGTGCAGAATATCCCAGAGACCCAGTACTTC. Translated: CASSEVQNIPETQYF.

V gene TRBV6-5 combines with J gene TRBJ2-7; a possible D gene is TRBD1 (7 bases). CDR1 and CDR2 (germline): MNHEY, SVGAGI. V was shortened by 2 bases and J by 2 bases, with 13 bases between the two germline ends. The CDR3 runs 15 residues. CDR3 sequence: CASSYGGTATYEQYF. The CDR3 nucleotides read TGTGCCAGCAGTTACGGGGGGACAGCTACCTACGAGCAGTACTTC.

The genes are TRBV11-2 and TRBJ2-1; 11 bases match TRBD2. With V trimmed by 5 bases and J by 9 bases, 9 bases remained unmatched. Germline V gives CDR1 SGHAT, CDR2 FQNNGV. The CDR3 totals 15 residues. The CDR3: CASSLPSGTSGEQFF. The CDR3 DNA is TGTGCCAGCAGCCTTCCGAGCGGGACTAGCGGTGAGCAGTTCTTC.

The chain has TRBV28 and TRBJ2-1, with TRBD2 as a possible D gene (6 bases). V lost 4 bases, J lost 5 bases, and 18 bases lay in between. Looked up from germline, CDR1 is MDHEN and CDR2 is SYDVKM. The CDR3 runs 16 residues. CDR3: CASSSPGTPGDNEQFF. The CDR3 DNA reads TGTGCCAGCAGTTCCCCCGGGACCCCGGGAGACAATGAGCAGTTCTTC.

This clone has just a few counts. This sequence joins TRBV9 and TRBJ2-2; no clear D gene. Trimming left V 7 bases short and J 0 bases short, with 10 bases between. Germline CDR1 is SGDLS and CDR2 is YYNGEE. The CDR3 sequence is 14 residues long. The CDR3 loop reads CASGRTSNTGELFF. Written as DNA, the CDR3 is TGTGCCAGCGGACGGACCTCGAACACCGGGGAGCTGTTTTTT.

The V call is TRBV5-4, the J call TRBJ2-7; weak D call: TRBD2 (5 bases). The CDR3 contains 13 residues. Germline-derived CDR1 and CDR2 are SGHNT and YYREEE (reference sequence). V lost 0 bases and J lost 7, with 11 bases in between. The CDR3: CASSLAGWEEQYF. For the CDR3, the DNA is TGTGCCAGCAGCTTGGCCGGGTGGGAGGAGCAGTACTTC.

J is TRBJ1-1 and V is TRBV6-1; tentative D call: TRBD1 (5 bases). CDR1 and CDR2 (germline): MNHNS, SASEGT. V lost 7 bases to trimming and J lost 4 bases, with 19 bases between them. The CDR3 is 15 amino acids. CDR3: CASIGAPGFGTEAFF. CDR3 DNA sequence: TGTGCCAGCATTGGGGCACCGGGCTTCGGCACTGAAGCTTTCTTT.

V gene TRBV5-1 combines with J gene TRBJ2-6; either TRBD1 or TRBD2 may fit D (5 bases each). The CDR3 totals 18 residues. CDR1 and CDR2 from the germline V gene are SGHRS and YFSETQ. Trimming removed 4 bases at V and 0 bases at J, with 17 bases between. Written as DNA, the CDR3 is TGCGCCAGCAGCGATTCCGGGACGGACCACTCTGGGGCCAACGTCCTGACTTTC. Its protein product is CASSDSGTDHSGANVLTF.

V gene TRBV18 combines with J gene TRBJ1-1; 8 bases agree with TRBD1. There are 13 residues in the CDR3. J lost 7 bases, V lost 4 bases, and 5 bases had no gene match. Germline CDR1 reads KGHSH; CDR2 reads LQKENI. CDR3 in DNA: TGTGCCAGCTCACTCGGACAGGGTGGTGAAGCTTTCTTT. Protein: CASSLGQGGEAFF.

The rearrangement links TRBV6-1 to TRBJ2-3; possibly TRBD1 for D (5 bases). The CDR3 runs to 15 residues. In germline, CDR1 is MNHNS, CDR2 SASEGT. The germline V and J ends were trimmed by 2 bases and 2 bases, with 11 bases remaining between them. The CDR3 region is CASSESQGITDTQYF. CDR3 in DNA: TGTGCCAGCAGTGAAAGCCAGGGTATCACAGATACGCAGTATTTT.

This chain connects TRBV6-4 to TRBJ1-1, with a weak D call TRBD1 (5 bases). V lost 9 bases to trimming and J lost 1 base, with 12 bases between them. Germline V gene lookup returns CDR1 MRHNA and CDR2 SNTAGT. The CDR3 spans 13 residues. The CDR3 is CARLPGGNTEAFF. CDR3 DNA: TGTGCCAGATTACCTGGGGGGAACACTGAAGCTTTCTTT.

V usage is TRBV2 and J usage is TRBJ1-2, with a tentative D call TRBD1 (5 bases). V lost 7 bases, J lost 0 bases, and 21 bases lay in between. CDR1 is SNHLY and CDR2 is FYNNEI in the germline V gene. The CDR3 extends over 17 amino acids. CDR3 region: CASIQQVPTLSNYGYTF. The CDR3 coding sequence is TGTGCCAGCATCCAACAGGTTCCGACCCTCTCTAACTATGGCTACACCTTC.

This chain connects TRBV29-1 to TRBJ1-1, with TRBD1 as a possible D gene (5 bases). CDR3 length: 14 residues. Looked up from germline, CDR1 is SQVTM and CDR2 is ANQGSEA. Trimming took 6 bases from V and 0 from J, leaving 14 bases between them. CDR3 bases: TGCAGCGTCGCTACCCTGGGACTGAACACTGAAGCTTTCTTT. As protein: CSVATLGLNTEAFF.

This chain links TRBV28 with TRBJ2-5; maybe TRBD1 (5 bases). Trimming took off 3 bases at V and 5 bases at J, with 13 bases between the two ends. This CDR3 spans 14 amino acids. Germline V lookup: CDR1 MDHEN, CDR2 SYDVKM. The DNA of the CDR3 is TGTGCCAGCAGTTTGCAGGGATGGGTGGAGACCCAGTACTTC. It codes for CASSLQGWVETQYF. Supplemented by reference TRBV28 and TRBJ2-5, the full variable domain reads DVKVTQSSRYLVKRTGEKVFLECVQDMDHENMFWYRQDPGLGLRLIYFSYDVKMKEKGDIPEGYSVSREKKERFSLILESASTNQTSMYLCASSLQGWVETQYFGPGTRLLVL.

The chain uses TRBV6-5 and TRBJ2-3; a weak D match, TRBD1 (5 bases). This CDR3 is built from 14 residues. V was shortened by 6 bases and J by 4 bases, with 14 bases between the two germline ends. Germline V gene data show CDR1 as MNHEY and CDR2 as SVGAGI. The CDR3 reads CASSYGQGSDTQYF. CDR3 bases: TGTGCCAGCAGCTACGGCCAGGGATCAGATACGCAGTATTTT.

The CDR3 loop reads CASSILGAYEQYF. The CDR3 DNA sequence: TGTGCCAGTAGTATACTGGGGGCCTACGAGCAGTACTTC. The chain couples TRBV19 to TRBJ2-7; possibly TRBD1 or TRBD2 for D (5 bases each). Looked up from germline, CDR1 is LNHDA and CDR2 is SQIVND (reference sequence). The CDR3 consists of 13 residues. V lost 2 bases and J 2 bases, leaving 7 bases between the germline ends.

Comments on this clone: The same CDR3 can be traced to other DNA sequences in this sample. The chain recombines TRBV29-1 with TRBJ1-1; D unclear. The CDR3 has 12 residues. V was trimmed by 6 bases and J by 4 bases, leaving 12 bases between them. CDR1 is SQVTM and CDR2 is ANQGSEA in the germline V gene. CDR3 sequence reads: CSVRYAGTEAFF. CDR3 sequence (DNA): TGCAGCGTCCGGTATGCGGGCACTGAAGCTTTCTTT.

This clone was counted a single time. This chain connects TRBV5-1 to TRBJ1-1; TRBD1 might be the D (5 bases). The CDR3 length is 13 residues. Looked up from germline, CDR1 is SGHRS and CDR2 is YFSETQ. V shed 3 bases and J shed 0 bases, with 6 bases lying between them. CDR3 DNA sequence: TGCGCCAGCAGCTCGACAGTGAACACTGAAGCTTTCTTT. Its translation: CASSSTVNTEAFF.

V and J are TRBV5-1 and TRBJ2-1; 10 nucleotides align to TRBD2. The V and J ends lost 0 bases and 5 bases, in that order; junction bases with no gene match: 2. The CDR3 contains 15 residues. CDR1 SGHRS and CDR2 YFSETQ come from the germline V gene. The CDR3 sequence: CASSLASGSHNEQFF. The CDR3 nucleotides are TGCGCCAGCAGCTTGGCTAGCGGGAGCCACAATGAGCAGTTCTTC.